A selection of T cell receptor beta chains follows, all from one sample in a study of immune evolution from preneoplasia to lung adenocarcinoma. Using immunoSEQ multiplex PCR, the repertoire was profiled, and TCRdb retains in-frame clones only, with some absent. The table records about 41,000 clones, roughly 80% of them present only once. The specimen was FFPE invasive lung adenocarcinoma tissue. These receptors all come from a person in their 60s with lung adenocarcinoma. CDR3s include the opening cysteine and the closing phenylalanine or tryptophan. A D gene is named only where the DNA matches it firmly. A clone size is listed for some rows: how often the clone was seen (once, few, many), or a class if it is expanded.

J	D	V	size	DNA	CDR3
TRBJ1-1	NA	TRBV29-1	NA	TGCAGCGTCCTAAGGGGGGGTAACACTGAAGCTTTCTTT	CSVLRGGNTEAFF
TRBJ2-1	TRBD1	TRBV5-4	NA	TGTGCCAGCGGGACAGGGCTAAACAATGAGCAGTTCTTC	CASGTGLNNEQFF
TRBJ1-4	TRBD1	TRBV15	NA	TGTGCCACCAGCCCCGAAAGAGGGGGCGGAAGAGAAAAACTGTTTTTT	CATSPERGGGREKLFF
TRBJ1-5	NA	TRBV18	NA	TGTGCCAGCTCACCAGGAGGGGGAGGGAAAGCCAGCGGCAATCAGCCCCAGCATTTT	CASSPGGGGKASGNQPQHF
TRBJ2-1	NA	TRBV10-2	NA	TGCGCCAGCAGGACGGACGGGGGCCCCTACAATGAGCAGTTCTTC	CASRTDGGPYNEQFF
TRBJ2-7	TRBD2	TRBV2	NA	TGTGCCAGCAGGCGAGCGGGGGCCTACGAGCAGTACTTC	CASRRAGAYEQYF
TRBJ2-5	TRBD2	TRBV5-4	once	TGTGCCAGCAGCTTGGATAGAATAGCGGGAGGGCTTGGGGAGACCCAGTACTTC	CASSLDRIAGGLGETQYF
TRBJ2-5	TRBD2	TRBV4-1	few	TGCGCCAGCAGCCAGACTAGCGGGAAAGAGACCCAGTACTTC	CASSQTSGKETQYF
TRBJ2-7	TRBD2	TRBV6-5	NA	TGTGCCAGCAGCCCGACTAGCCTTATCAACGAGCAGTACTTC	CASSPTSLINEQYF
TRBJ2-2	NA	TRBV11-3	NA	TGTGCCAGCAGCCATCTCGACTATTCCACCGGGGAGCTGTTTTTT	CASSHLDYSTGELFF
TRBJ2-7	NA	TRBV2	NA	TGTGCCAGCGTCTACGGAGATTCCTACGAGCAGTACTTC	CASVYGDSYEQYF
TRBJ2-7	TRBD2	TRBV7-2	NA	TGTGCCAGCAGCTCGTACGTAGCGGGGTCCTTGGGGGAGCAGTACTTC	CASSSYVAGSLGEQYF
TRBJ2-7	NA	TRBV29-1	NA	TGCAGCGCCCGGGGTTCCCCTCGGGAGCAGTACTTC	CSARGSPREQYF
TRBJ1-2	TRBD1	TRBV5-4	NA	TGTGCCAGCAGCTCCGGACAGGGGGCGTTTGGCTACACCTTC	CASSSGQGAFGYTF
TRBJ1-2	NA	TRBV4-1	NA	TGCGCCAGCAGTCCTTCCATCCTGACCAATGGGAACTATGGCTACACCTTC	CASSPSILTNGNYGYTF
TRBJ2-7	TRBD1	TRBV18	NA	TGTGCCAGCTCCCTCGACTACAGGGTAGACAGGGGCTACGAGCAGTACTTC	CASSLDYRVDRGYEQYF
TRBJ1-1	TRBD1	TRBV6-6	NA	TGTGCCAGCAGTGGGACAGGGCCGGGGACTGAAGCTTTCTTT	CASSGTGPGTEAFF
TRBJ2-5	NA	TRBV7-2	NA	TGTGCCAGCAGCTTAGCTCGGAATAGTCGAGATACCCAGTACTTC	CASSLARNSRDTQYF
TRBJ2-4	TRBD1	TRBV2	NA	TGTGCCAGCAGTGAAGGGTTGGGGACAGGGTTAGCCAAAAACATTCAGTACTTC	CASSEGLGTGLAKNIQYF
TRBJ2-1	TRBD2	TRBV5-1	NA	TGCGCCAGCAGCTATAGCGGGAGCCCCTACAATGAGCAGTTCTTC	CASSYSGSPYNEQFF